A selection of T cell receptor beta chains follows, all from one sample in a study of molecular identifiers for immune sequencing clone quantification. TCRdb called the PCR reads again in MiXCR, with one record for every CDR3 protein. The profile shows about 300,000 distinct CDR3 sequences, about a fifth of them singletons. The sequencing sample was made of naive CD8+ T cells from blood, with Jurkat cell RNA spiked in. The receptor set was obtained from a human donor in good health. Some libraries in this study had Jurkat cell RNA spiked in. CDR3s include the opening cysteine and the closing phenylalanine or tryptophan. Size tells how often a clone was seen (once, few, many) or the class of an expanded clone, and some rows leave it out.

CDR3 protein: CASSDIAGDDEQYF; V gene: TRBV6-6; clone size: many; J gene: TRBJ2-7
CDR3 protein: CASSGGQEPVEAFF; V gene: TRBV7-3; clone size: many; J gene: TRBJ1-1
CDR3 protein: CASRTGTHGHTDTQYF; V gene: TRBV12-3/TRBV12-4; clone size: many; J gene: TRBJ2-3
CDR3 protein: CASSPWTSGRANEQFF; V gene: TRBV7-2; clone size: many; J gene: TRBJ2-1
CDR3 protein: CSVASQDSSRYGYTF; V gene: TRBV29-1; clone size: many; J gene: TRBJ1-2
CDR3 protein: CSVIPGARDSPLHF; V gene: TRBV20-1; clone size: few; J gene: TRBJ1-6
CDR3 protein: CASSSLGQEAGTSTDTQYF; V gene: TRBV12-3/TRBV12-4; clone size: many; J gene: TRBJ2-3
CDR3 protein: CASSLRKTQYF; V gene: TRBV7-8; clone size: .; J gene: TRBJ2-5
CDR3 protein: CASSQTSGASYEQYF; V gene: TRBV11-3; clone size: few; J gene: TRBJ2-7
CDR3 protein: CASRYQGGWWTQYF; V gene: TRBV6-2/TRBV6-3; clone size: many; J gene: TRBJ2-5
CDR3 protein: CATSEAGSLYNEQFF; V gene: TRBV24-1; clone size: many; J gene: TRBJ2-1
CDR3 protein: CASSPSASGSAKTYEQYF; V gene: TRBV3-1; clone size: few; J gene: TRBJ2-7
CDR3 protein: CASSSGYGTYEQYF; V gene: TRBV27; clone size: .; J gene: TRBJ2-7
CDR3 protein: CASSRHTEAFF; V gene: TRBV5-4; clone size: few; J gene: TRBJ1-1
CDR3 protein: CASSFRARGKAFF; V gene: TRBV28; clone size: many; J gene: TRBJ1-1
CDR3 protein: CASSPPSWELFF; V gene: TRBV19; clone size: .; J gene: TRBJ2-2
CDR3 protein: CASSKTGMNTEAFF; V gene: TRBV11-2; clone size: many; J gene: TRBJ1-1
CDR3 protein: CAISEMTDFKSGANVLTF; V gene: TRBV10-3; clone size: many; J gene: TRBJ2-6
CDR3 protein: CASSPDGGYEQYF; V gene: TRBV6-5; clone size: .; J gene: TRBJ2-7
CDR3 protein: CASSLATLAGAHEQYF; V gene: TRBV7-2; clone size: many; J gene: TRBJ2-7
CDR3 protein: CSARQAAEAFF; V gene: TRBV20-1; clone size: many; J gene: TRBJ1-1
CDR3 protein: CASSYGGAEYEQYF; V gene: TRBV27; clone size: few; J gene: TRBJ2-7
CDR3 protein: CASSFSVTTQYEQYF; V gene: TRBV19; clone size: .; J gene: TRBJ2-7
CDR3 protein: CASSFPQPGTGRNEQFF; V gene: TRBV27; clone size: many; J gene: TRBJ2-1
CDR3 protein: CASSSGGWDQPQHF; V gene: TRBV12-3/TRBV12-4; clone size: many; J gene: TRBJ1-5
CDR3 protein: CSASGPGDGLRLHYEQYF; V gene: TRBV20-1; clone size: few; J gene: TRBJ2-7